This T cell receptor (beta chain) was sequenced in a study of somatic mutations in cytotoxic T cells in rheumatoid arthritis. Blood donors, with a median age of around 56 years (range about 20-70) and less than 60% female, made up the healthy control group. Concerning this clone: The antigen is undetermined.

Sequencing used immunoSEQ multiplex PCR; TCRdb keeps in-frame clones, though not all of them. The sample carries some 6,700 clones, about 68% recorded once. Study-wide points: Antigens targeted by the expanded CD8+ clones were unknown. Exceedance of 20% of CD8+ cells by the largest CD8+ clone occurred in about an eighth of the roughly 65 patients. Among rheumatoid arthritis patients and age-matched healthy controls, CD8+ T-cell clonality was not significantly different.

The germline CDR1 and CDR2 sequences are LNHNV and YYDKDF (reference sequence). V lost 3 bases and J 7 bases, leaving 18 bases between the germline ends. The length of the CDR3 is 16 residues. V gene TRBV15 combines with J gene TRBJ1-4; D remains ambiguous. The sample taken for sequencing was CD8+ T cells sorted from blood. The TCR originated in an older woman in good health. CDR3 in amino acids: CATSSVLGEDGEKLFF. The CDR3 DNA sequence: TGTGCCACCAGCAGTGTTTTGGGAGAGGACGGTGAAAAACTGTTTTTT.